One sample yielded the 28 T cell receptor beta chains listed below, sequenced in a study of cytomegalovirus exposure and HLA in healthy donors. Primers for the PCR totalled 60 Vbeta and 13 Jbeta. Generated by immunoSEQ multiplex PCR, the TCRdb table keeps only in-frame clones and is missing some. The table records approximately 110,000 clones, 65% to 85% of them present only once. The source material was PBMCs. These receptors were obtained from a man aged 50-59 years in good health and CMV-seronegative.

The V gene is TRBV7-6, the J gene TRBJ2-2; 7 bases are a match to TRBD2. The CDR3 spans 18 residues. With 3 bases clipped from V and 2 bases from J, the junction kept 12 bases outside the gene matches. The germline V gene has CDR1 SGHVS and CDR2 FNYEAQ. The CDR3 nucleotides are TGTGCCAGCAGCTTCTCAGGGAGGGCCCCCATCAACACCGGGGAGCTGTTTTTT. The encoded protein is CASSFSGRAPINTGELFF.

This clone has more than one count but fewer than ten. V gene TRBV6-5 combines with J gene TRBJ2-6; unclear D gene. The CDR3 runs to 14 residues. The germline CDR1 and CDR2 sequences are MNHEY and SVGAGI. Trimming took off 6 bases at V and 0 bases at J, with 6 bases between the two ends. As DNA, the CDR3 is TGTGCCAGCAGATTCAGCTCTGGGGCCAACGTCCTGACTTTC. It encodes CASRFSSGANVLTF.

V usage is TRBV7-8 and J usage is TRBJ2-2; no reliable D call. The CDR3 sequence is 13 residues long. Germline V CDR1 and CDR2: SGHVS, FQNEAQ. Trimming took off 1 base at V and 6 bases at J, with 6 bases between the two ends. CDR3 in amino acids: CASSLGLAGELFF. CDR3 coding DNA: TGTGCCAGCAGCTTAGGGCTAGCCGGGGAGCTGTTTTTT. The full variable domain, completed using reference TRBV7-8 and TRBJ2-2, is GAGVSQSPRYKVAKRGQDVALRCDPISGHVSLFWYQQALGQGPEFLTYFQNEAQLDKSGLPSDRFFAERPEGSVSTLKIQRTQQEDSAVYLCASSLGLAGELFFGEGSRLTVL.

The genes are TRBV5-8 and TRBJ2-2; possible D gene TRBD2, 6 bases. Germline V lookup: CDR1 SGHTS, CDR2 YDEGEE. With 0 bases removed from V and 7 bases from J, the gap between germline ends came to 10 bases. CDR3 size: 14 residues. CDR3 DNA: TGTGCCAGCAGCTTGGAACGGGGGATCGGGGAGCTGTTTTTT. Encoded protein: CASSLERGIGELFF. The full variable domain, rest sourced from reference TRBV5-8 and TRBJ2-2, is EAGVTQSPTHLIKTRGQQATLRCSPISGHTSVYWYQQALGLGLQFLLWYDEGEERNRGNFPPRFSGRQFPNYSSELNVNALELEDSALYLCASSLERGIGELFFGEGSRLTVL.

The gene calls are TRBV14 and TRBJ2-7; a weak D match, TRBD1 (7 bases). The germline V and J ends were trimmed by 3 bases and 3 bases, with 21 bases remaining between them. Per the germline V gene, CDR1 is SGHDN and CDR2 is FVKESK. The CDR3 runs 17 residues. CDR3 DNA: TGTGCCAGCAGCCACCGGGGGTCGGGACAGTCCGACTACGAGCAGTACTTC. Its protein product is CASSHRGSGQSDYEQYF.

The V call is TRBV7-9, the J call TRBJ2-7; no clear D gene. There are 14 residues in the CDR3. The ends were cut back, 3 bases at V and 1 base at J, with 10 bases in the middle. Germline lookup yields CDR1 SEHNR and CDR2 FQNEAQ (reference sequence). The CDR3, as DNA: TGTGCCAGCAGCTTCGGCGGAGAGTCCTACGAGCAGTACGTC. Amino acids: CASSFGGESYEQYV.

This clone was seen a few times. This chain's CDR3 is CASSLESRSYTF. The CDR3, as DNA: TGTGCCAGCAGCTTAGAGTCCAGAAGCTACACCTTC. The rearrangement uses TRBV7-2 and TRBJ1-2; D gene ambiguous. The V gene's germline CDR1 is SGHTA and CDR2 FQGNSA. This CDR3 contains 12 residues. Trimming shortened V by 1 base and J by 9 bases, and 9 bases separated the two germline ends.

V is TRBV5-6 and J is TRBJ1-2, with 7 nucleotides matching TRBD1. The CDR3 contains 13 residues. The ends lost 4 bases at V and 4 bases at J; junction bases unmatched: 4. Germline V gene sequence: CDR1 SGHDT, CDR2 YYEEEE. CDR3 in amino acids: CASSTRDSYGYTF. CDR3 nucleotide sequence: TGTGCCAGCAGCACCCGGGACAGCTATGGCTACACCTTC. The whole variable domain, remainder taken from reference TRBV5-6 and TRBJ1-2, is DAGVTQSPTHLIKTRGQQVTLRCSPKSGHDTVSWYQQALGQGPQFIFQYYEEEERQRGNFPDRFSGHQFPNYSSELNVNALLLGDSALYLCASSTRDSYGYTFGSGTRLTVV.

This chain joins TRBV2 and TRBJ1-5; maybe TRBD1 (6 bases). The V end was cut by 0 bases, the J end by 0 bases, with 6 bases between. Germline CDR1 SNHLY, CDR2 FYNNEI. This CDR3 has 15 amino acids. CDR3 bases: TGTGCCAGCAGTGAAGCGGGACATAGCAATCAGCCCCAGCATTTT. This encodes CASSEAGHSNQPQHF. Supplemented by reference TRBV2 and TRBJ1-5, the full variable domain reads EPEVTQTPSHQVTQMGQEVILRCVPISNHLYFYWYRQILGQKVEFLVSFYNNEISEKSEIFDDQFSVERPDGSNFTLKIRSTKLEDSAMYFCASSEAGHSNQPQHFGDGTRLSIL.

Only a few counts were recorded for this clone. V gene TRBV5-4 combines with J gene TRBJ1-1; 7 nucleotides match TRBD1. V shed 4 bases, J shed 5 bases, and the junction held 11 bases outside the gene matches. The CDR3 length is 15 residues. Germline V gene data show CDR1 as SGHNT and CDR2 as YYREEE (reference sequence). This chain's CDR3 is CASSAPGGRLTEAFF. DNA for the CDR3: TGTGCCAGCAGCGCCCCAGGGGGGCGACTTACTGAAGCTTTCTTT.

This sequence joins TRBV25-1 and TRBJ2-2, with 11 bases matching TRBD2. Trimming at V came to 6 bases and at J to 7 bases, leaving 1 base not matched to a gene. CDR1 MGHDK and CDR2 SYGVNS come from the germline V gene. The CDR3 has 13 amino acids. This CDR3 reads CASSTSGSGELFF. In DNA, the CDR3 is TGTGCCAGCAGCACTAGCGGGAGCGGGGAGCTGTTTTTT.

The J gene is TRBJ2-7, the V gene TRBV7-6; D perhaps matches TRBD1 (5 bases). V shed 5 bases and J shed 3 bases, with 11 bases lying between them. CDR3 length: 13 residues. Germline assignment: CDR1 SGHVS and CDR2 FNYEAQ. CDR3 coding DNA: TGTGCCAGCAGCCGACAGTTCGGCTACGAGCAGTACTTC. It yields the protein CASSRQFGYEQYF.

This clone was seen more than once but under ten times. The chain uses TRBV5-6 and TRBJ2-2, with 9 bases fitting TRBD1. Germline CDR1 reads SGHDT; CDR2 reads YYEEEE. The CDR3 spans 17 residues. The junction had 8 bases not matched to a gene; V was cut back by 1 base and J by 4 bases. CDR3 amino acids: CASSLLTGGDSTGELFF. Written as DNA, the CDR3 is TGTGCCAGCAGCTTGCTCACAGGGGGCGATAGCACCGGGGAGCTGTTTTTT.

The chain combines TRBV7-9 with TRBJ2-1; 7 bases agree with TRBD2. The CDR3 loop spans 13 amino acids. Germline-derived CDR1 and CDR2 are SEHNR and FQNEAQ (reference sequence). J gave up 8 bases and V 10 bases, and 11 bases lay outside the gene matches. CDR3 loop: CANGRLAVDEQFF. The CDR3 DNA is TGTGCCAACGGGAGACTAGCAGTAGATGAGCAGTTCTTC.

Points on this clone: One end of the junction varies from germline; a read error may be responsible. This sequence joins TRBV6-1 and TRBJ1-5; D is undetermined. Germline V gene lookup returns CDR1 MNHNS and CDR2 SASEGT. The CDR3 has 10 amino acids. This chain's CDR3 is CYRSWQPQHF. The DNA of the CDR3 is TGCTATAGGAGTTGGCAGCCCCAGCATTTT.

The chain links TRBV11-2 to TRBJ1-2; 10 positions match TRBD1. Per the germline V gene, CDR1 is SGHAT and CDR2 is FQNNGV. With 5 bases clipped from V and 7 bases from J, the junction kept 10 bases outside the gene matches. The CDR3 totals 15 residues. The CDR3 here is CASSDPTGGAPGYTF. The CDR3 DNA reads as TGTGCCAGCAGCGATCCGACAGGGGGCGCCCCTGGCTACACCTTC.

This chain joins TRBV5-4 and TRBJ1-3; maybe TRBD1 (5 bases). This CDR3 spans 16 amino acids. Between the trimmed V and J ends, which lost 0 bases and 0 bases, there was a span of 10 bases. Germline CDR1 reads SGHNT; CDR2 reads YYREEE (reference sequence). The CDR3 is CASSLGQTYSGNTIYF. The CDR3 DNA reads as TGTGCCAGCAGCTTGGGACAGACTTACTCTGGAAACACCATATATTTT.

V gene TRBV5-4 combines with J gene TRBJ1-3; the D is unclear. Germline loops: CDR1 SGHNT, CDR2 YYREEE (reference sequence). The CDR3 has 14 residues. Trimming took off 1 base at V and 4 bases at J, with 9 bases between the two ends. The CDR3: CASSLQEGGNTIYF. CDR3 sequence (DNA): TGTGCCAGCAGCTTGCAGGAGGGAGGAAACACCATATATTTT.

J is TRBJ2-3 and V is TRBV2; D gene uncertain. V was cut by 9 bases and J by 2 bases, with 6 bases left in between. The CDR3 is 11 residues long. Per the germline V gene, CDR1 is SNHLY and CDR2 is FYNNEI. The CDR3 sequence: CASSFTDTQYF. The CDR3 DNA reads as TGTGCCAGTTCCTTCACAGATACGCAGTATTTT.

The V call is TRBV15, the J call TRBJ2-7; 12 bases are shared with TRBD1. CDR1 LNHNV and CDR2 YYDKDF come from the germline V gene (reference sequence). The CDR3 covers 13 residues. V lost 6 bases to trimming and J lost 7 bases; unmatched junction nucleotides: 4. CDR3 nucleotide sequence: TGTGCCACCAGAGGGGACAGGGGGCGTGAGCAGTACTTC. Its protein is CATRGDRGREQYF.

This clone came up a few times. The chain combines TRBV30 with TRBJ2-7; D possibly corresponds to TRBD2 (5 bases). V gave up 1 base and J gave up 4 bases, with 11 bases separating them. There are 13 residues in the CDR3. The V gene's germline CDR1 is GTSNPN and CDR2 SVGIG (reference sequence). This chain's CDR3 is CAWSEGRTYEQYF. The CDR3, as DNA: TGTGCCTGGAGTGAGGGCAGGACTTACGAGCAGTACTTC.

This clone was recorded a few times. The chain combines TRBV15 with TRBJ2-7, with TRBD2 identical over 9 bases. With 2 bases clipped from V and 0 bases from J, the junction kept 11 bases outside the gene matches. CDR3 length equals 18 residues. Germline CDR1 and CDR2: LNHNV and YYDKDF (reference sequence). The CDR3 DNA reads as TGTGCCACCAGCAGACCCAACTCAGCGGGGGGCCTCTCCTACGAGCAGTACTTC. Its translation is CATSRPNSAGGLSYEQYF.

This clone turned up a few times. The chain links TRBV6-5 to TRBJ2-5; 8 nucleotides align to TRBD1. Germline V gene lookup returns CDR1 MNHEY and CDR2 SVGAGI. V dropped 2 bases and J dropped 4; count of bases not matched to a gene: 0. The CDR3 extends over 13 amino acids. CDR3 sequence reads: CASSYGTGETQYF. The DNA of the CDR3 is TGTGCCAGCAGTTACGGGACAGGAGAGACCCAGTACTTC.

The chain uses TRBV7-9 and TRBJ2-7; 9 bases match TRBD2. V lost 5 bases and J lost 5; bases outside the gene matches: 7. This CDR3 comprises 14 residues. Per the germline V gene, CDR1 is SEHNR and CDR2 is FQNEAQ (reference sequence). The chain's CDR3 is CASSPGLAIDEQYF. The CDR3 nucleotides are TGTGCCAGCAGCCCGGGACTAGCCATAGACGAGCAGTACTTC. Filled out from reference TRBV7-9 and TRBJ2-7, the complete variable domain reads DTGVSQNPRHKITKRGQNVTFRCDPISEHNRLYWYRQTLGQGPEFLTYFQNEAQLEKSRLLSDRFSAERPKGSFSTLEIQRTEQGDSAMYLCASSPGLAIDEQYFGPGTRLTVT.

This clone was counted between two and nine times. This chain joins TRBV29-1 and TRBJ1-4, with D maybe TRBD1 (5 bases). V was clipped by 7 bases and J by 0 bases, with 12 bases between them. CDR3 length: 14 amino acids. CDR1 and CDR2 from the germline V gene are SQVTM and ANQGSEA. Here the CDR3 reads CSASRGTTNEKLFF. The CDR3, as DNA: TGCAGCGCCTCTCGGGGGACAACTAATGAAAAACTGTTTTTT.

This chain's CDR3 is CASSVSQGRAFF. CDR3 in DNA: TGTGCCAGCAGCGTATCACAGGGAAGAGCTTTCTTT. The rearrangement uses TRBV7-2 and TRBJ1-1; D possibly corresponds to TRBD1 (6 bases). This CDR3 comprises 12 residues. V was pared by 5 bases and J by 10 bases, with 14 bases between. In germline, CDR1 is SGHTA, CDR2 FQGNSA.

The chain uses TRBV28 and TRBJ1-1; 8 bases map to TRBD1. The germline V gene encodes CDR1 MDHEN and CDR2 SYDVKM. Trimming at V came to 5 bases and at J to 1 base, leaving 6 bases not matched to a gene. The CDR3 is 15 residues long. CDR3 residues: CASSPGDRRNTEAFF. The CDR3 DNA reads as TGTGCCAGCAGTCCGGGGGACAGGAGGAACACTGAAGCTTTCTTT. The full variable domain, rest sourced from reference TRBV28 and TRBJ1-1, is DVKVTQSSRYLVKRTGEKVFLECVQDMDHENMFWYRQDPGLGLRLIYFSYDVKMKEKGDIPEGYSVSREKKERFSLILESASTNQTSMYLCASSPGDRRNTEAFFGQGTRLTVV.

Only a few counts were recorded for this clone. The J gene is TRBJ2-1, the V gene TRBV7-3, with 10 bases aligning to TRBD1. The germline V gene has CDR1 SGHTA and CDR2 FQGTGA. Germline trimming cut 4 bases from V and 8 bases from J; bases unmatched to any gene: 11. This CDR3 has 16 amino acids. CDR3: CASSSFSGQGWDEQFF. CDR3 nucleotide sequence: TGTGCCAGCAGCTCTTTTTCGGGACAGGGGTGGGATGAGCAGTTCTTC.